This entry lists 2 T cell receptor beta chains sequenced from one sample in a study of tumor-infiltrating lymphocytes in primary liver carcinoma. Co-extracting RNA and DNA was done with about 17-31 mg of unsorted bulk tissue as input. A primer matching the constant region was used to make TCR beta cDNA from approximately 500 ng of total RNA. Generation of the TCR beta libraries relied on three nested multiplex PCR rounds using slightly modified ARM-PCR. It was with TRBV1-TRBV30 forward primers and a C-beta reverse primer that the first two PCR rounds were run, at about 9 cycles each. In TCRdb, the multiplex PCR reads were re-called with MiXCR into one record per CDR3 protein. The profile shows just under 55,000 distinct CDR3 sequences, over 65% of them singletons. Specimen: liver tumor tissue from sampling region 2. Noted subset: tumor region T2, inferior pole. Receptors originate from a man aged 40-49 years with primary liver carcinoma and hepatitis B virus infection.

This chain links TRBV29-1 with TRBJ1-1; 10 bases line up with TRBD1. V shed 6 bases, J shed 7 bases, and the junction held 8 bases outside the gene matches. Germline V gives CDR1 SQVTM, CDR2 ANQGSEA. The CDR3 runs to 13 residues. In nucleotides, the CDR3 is TGCAGCGTAACGGACAGGGGGGACATTGAAGCTTTCTTT. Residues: CSVTDRGDIEAFF.

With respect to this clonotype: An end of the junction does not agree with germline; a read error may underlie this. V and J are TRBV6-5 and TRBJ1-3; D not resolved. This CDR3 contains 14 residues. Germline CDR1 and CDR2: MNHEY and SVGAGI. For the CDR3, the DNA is TGTGCCAGCGGACTAACGGCGGCAGGAAGCACCATATATTTC. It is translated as CASGLTAAGSTIYF.